A single sample is the source of the 4 T cell receptor beta chains below, sequenced in a study of blood T cell repertoires in COVID-19. Repertoires were generated with immunoSEQ multiplex PCR, while TCRdb's copy carries only in-frame clones and drops some. The sample has some 180,000 clones; about four fifths are singletons. Material: peripheral blood. The receptors were gathered from a woman aged 80 or older with acute or convalescent COVID-19.

The CDR3 protein is CASSLGLGETQYF. CDR3 nucleotides: TGCGCCAGCAGCCTGGGACTTGGGGAGACCCAGTACTTC. V is TRBV4-1 and J is TRBJ2-5; weak D call: TRBD2 (6 bases). This CDR3 has 13 amino acids. V was cut by 4 bases and J by 5 bases, with 11 bases left in between. Germline lookup yields CDR1 MGHRA and CDR2 YSYEKL.

The chain links TRBV5-1 to TRBJ2-2; 11 nucleotides agree with TRBD2. Germline assignment: CDR1 SGHRS and CDR2 YFSETQ. V was pared by 4 bases and J by 1 base, with 6 bases of the junction left unmatched. The CDR3 length is 17 residues. The CDR3 sequence: CASSPFTSGGNTGELFF. The CDR3 DNA sequence: TGCGCCAGCAGCCCCTTCACTAGCGGGGGGAACACCGGGGAGCTGTTTTTT.

The chain is built from TRBV27 and TRBJ2-7; TRBD1 aligns across 8 bases. Germline V gene lookup returns CDR1 MNHEY and CDR2 SMNVEV (reference sequence). The junction had 9 bases not matched to a gene; V was cut back by 5 bases and J by 0 bases. The CDR3 length is 16 residues. The CDR3 region is CASSGIRTGSSYEQYF. CDR3 coding DNA: TGTGCCAGCAGTGGGATAAGGACAGGGAGCTCCTACGAGCAGTACTTC.

This sequence joins TRBV9 and TRBJ2-7; D remains unclear. CDR1 and CDR2 from the germline V gene are SGDLS and YYNGEE. V was pared by 4 bases and J by 5 bases, with 19 bases between. The CDR3 is 15 residues long. The CDR3 region has the DNA TGTGCCAGCAGCTTCCATCCCGACACCCTCCACGAGCAGTACTTC. Translation: CASSFHPDTLHEQYF.